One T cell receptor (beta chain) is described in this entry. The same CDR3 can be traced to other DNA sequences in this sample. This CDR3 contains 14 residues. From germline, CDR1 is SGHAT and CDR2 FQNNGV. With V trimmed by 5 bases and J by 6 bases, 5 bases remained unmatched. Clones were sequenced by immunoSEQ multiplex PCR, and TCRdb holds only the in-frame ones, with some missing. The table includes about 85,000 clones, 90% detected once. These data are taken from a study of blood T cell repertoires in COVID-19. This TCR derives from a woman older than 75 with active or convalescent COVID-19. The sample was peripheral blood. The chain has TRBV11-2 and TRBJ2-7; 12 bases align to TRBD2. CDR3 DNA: TGTGCCAGCAGCCTAGCGGGAGGGCCTAGCGAGCAGTACTTC. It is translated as CASSLAGGPSEQYF.